This T cell receptor (beta chain) was identified during a study of blood T cells in healthy people across ages. Using a J-beta primer mix together with a sample-barcoded 5' primer, a second PCR was run for about 7 to 12 cycles. TCRdb re-called the 5' RACE reads with MiXCR, one entry per CDR3 protein. The table has about 1.5 million distinct CDR3 sequences, less than 45% seen once. The CDR3 sequence is 15 residues long. In germline, CDR1 is SGHRS, CDR2 YFSETQ. The V end lost 0 bases, the J end lost 3 bases, and 10 bases lay between the germline ends. The chain joins TRBV5-1 to TRBJ2-1; D not resolved. Sequenced: blood. This receptor was obtained from a woman aged 18-30 years in good health. DNA of the CDR3: TGCGCCAGCAGCTTGGGGTCCGGGCGCTACAATGAGCAGTTCTTC. Translating it yields CASSLGSGRYNEQFF.